The 20 T cell receptor beta chains in this list originate from one sample, sequenced in a study of early T cells in non-severe SARS-CoV-2 infection. TCRdb reprocessed the 5' RACE reads with MiXCR, giving one entry per CDR3 protein. The sample has about 98,000 distinct CDR3 sequences, 8% to 13% seen once. Sequencing was done on a sample of whole blood. These TCRs come from an adult who was a healthcare worker with PCR-confirmed SARS-CoV-2 infection or an uninfected control (not recorded which).

This clonotype was counted at least ten times. The chain uses TRBV20-1 and TRBJ2-5, with TRBD1 as a possible D gene (6 bases). The CDR3 totals 13 residues. Germline values: CDR1 DFQATT, CDR2 SNEGSKA (reference sequence). Trimming pared 6 bases from V and 5 bases from J, leaving 16 bases between. Here the CDR3 reads CSATLQGLETQYF. The CDR3 bases are TGCAGTGCAACGCTACAGGGCCTCGAGACCCAGTACTTC.

V and J are TRBV4-1 and TRBJ2-7; no clear D. The CDR3 is 14 residues long. V dropped 1 base and J dropped 0 bases, with 7 bases sitting between them. In germline, CDR1 is MGHRA, CDR2 YSYEKL. CDR3 DNA sequence: TGCGCCAGCAGCCAAGTGGGTAACTCCTACGAGCAGTACTTC. Amino acid sequence: CASSQVGNSYEQYF.

J is TRBJ2-2 and V is TRBV4-2; D is perhaps TRBD2 (5 bases). Germline V gives CDR1 LGHNA, CDR2 YNFKEQ. V lost 3 bases and J 6 bases, leaving 17 bases between the germline ends. The CDR3 is 16 amino acids. The CDR3, as DNA: TGTGCCAGCAGCCAGCAAGCGGTTATAACACCCGGGGAGCTGTTTTTT. Translated, it gives CASSQQAVITPGELFF.

This clonotype has only a few counts. V and J are TRBV18 and TRBJ1-2; weak D call: TRBD1 (5 bases). The V end was cut by 1 base, the J end by 8 bases, with 14 bases between. The V gene's germline CDR1 is KGHSH and CDR2 LQKENI. This CDR3 contains 14 residues. CDR3 sequence: CASSPQGGALGYTF. The CDR3 bases are TGTGCCAGCTCACCACAGGGAGGGGCGCTGGGCTACACCTTC. Looking up the rest from reference TRBV18 and TRBJ1-2 gives the full variable domain: NAGVMQNPRHLVRRRGQEARLRCSPMKGHSHVYWYRQLPEEGLKFMVYLQKENIIDESGMPKERFSAEFPKEGPSILRIQQVVRGDSAAYFCASSPQGGALGYTFGSGTRLTVV.

This clonotype occurred a few times. The V and J genes are TRBV2 and TRBJ1-4, with TRBD1 as a possible D gene (5 bases). V was clipped by 8 bases and J by 8 bases, with 9 bases between them. This CDR3 spans 11 amino acids. Germline V gene data show CDR1 as SNHLY and CDR2 as FYNNEI. CDR3 in amino acids: CASVGDEKLFF. CDR3 in DNA: TGTGCCAGCGTCGGGGACGAAAAACTGTTTTTT. The complete variable domain, with remaining parts taken from reference TRBV2 and TRBJ1-4, reads EPEVTQTPSHQVTQMGQEVILRCVPISNHLYFYWYRQILGQKVEFLVSFYNNEISEKSEIFDDQFSVERPDGSNFTLKIRSTKLEDSAMYFCASVGDEKLFFGSGTQLSVL.

This clonotype was picked up many times. V is TRBV6-4 and J is TRBJ1-1; no clear D gene. V was clipped by 6 bases and J by 2 bases, with 10 bases between them. The V gene's germline CDR1 is MRHNA and CDR2 SNTAGT. CDR3 length: 13 amino acids. DNA of the CDR3: TGTGCCAGCAGGGCCAACCTTAACACTGAAGCTTTCTTT. Translating it yields CASRANLNTEAFF.

There are a few counts of this clonotype. The gene calls are TRBV19 and TRBJ1-2; D call uncertain. Trimming left V 7 bases short and J 3 bases short, with 9 bases between. This CDR3 spans 12 amino acids. In germline, CDR1 is LNHDA, CDR2 SQIVND (reference sequence). CDR3 in DNA: TGTGCCAGTATGAACGATGACTATGGCTACACCTTC. Translation: CASMNDDYGYTF.

This clonotype occurred a few times. The V gene is TRBV28, the J gene TRBJ2-4, with D uncertain. This CDR3 contains 11 residues. The germline V gene encodes CDR1 MDHEN and CDR2 SYDVKM. The V end lost 5 bases, the J end lost 12 bases, and 11 bases lay between the germline ends. CDR3 region: CASSKGYNQYF. The CDR3 nucleotides are TGTGCCAGCAGTAAAGGTTACAATCAGTACTTC.

The V call is TRBV12-3 or TRBV12-4, the J call TRBJ2-7; D is perhaps TRBD2 (6 bases). CDR3 length equals 16 residues. Trimming took off 3 bases at V and 0 bases at J, with 15 bases between the two ends. CDR3 region: CASSFSAGLSSYEQYF. The CDR3 DNA reads as TGTGCCAGCAGTTTTTCGGCAGGACTAAGCTCCTACGAGCAGTACTTC.

This clonotype was detected a few times. The chain couples TRBV11-1 to TRBJ2-2; D unclear. The germline V and J ends were trimmed by 5 bases and 6 bases, with 19 bases remaining between them. The length of the CDR3 is 16 residues. Germline assignment: CDR1 SGHAT and CDR2 FQDESV (reference sequence). CDR3 loop: CASSPLRALRAGELFF. CDR3 sequence (DNA): TGTGCCAGCAGCCCATTACGGGCGCTGCGCGCCGGGGAGCTGTTTTTT.

This clonotype was found a few times. The CDR3 spells CASSLAVVGTGNEKLFF. CDR3 coding DNA: TGCGCCAGCAGCTTGGCTGTGGTTGGGACCGGTAATGAAAAACTGTTTTTT. This chain joins TRBV5-1 and TRBJ1-4, with D maybe TRBD1 (5 bases). Germline lookup yields CDR1 SGHRS and CDR2 YFSETQ. V was trimmed by 0 bases and J by 4 bases, leaving 16 bases between them. The CDR3 extends over 17 amino acids.

This clonotype was picked up many times. The chain has TRBV6-5 and TRBJ2-6; possibly TRBD1 for D (6 bases). The CDR3 loop spans 15 amino acids. CDR1 and CDR2 (germline): MNHEY, SVGAGI. V was shortened by 5 bases and J by 1 base, with 9 bases between the two germline ends. CDR3 residues: CASSHDRSGANVLTF. Written as DNA, the CDR3 is TGTGCCAGCAGTCACGACAGGTCTGGGGCCAACGTCCTGACTTTC.

This chain uses TRBV2 with TRBJ1-6; no definite D call. This CDR3 comprises 12 residues. Germline V lookup: CDR1 SNHLY, CDR2 FYNNEI. The V and J ends lost 3 bases and 9 bases respectively, with 6 bases between them. The CDR3 sequence is CASSDTVSPLHF. CDR3 nucleotides: TGTGCCAGCAGTGACACTGTTTCACCCCTCCACTTT. Filled out from reference TRBV2 and TRBJ1-6, the complete variable domain reads EPEVTQTPSHQVTQMGQEVILRCVPISNHLYFYWYRQILGQKVEFLVSFYNNEISEKSEIFDDQFSVERPDGSNFTLKIRSTKLEDSAMYFCASSDTVSPLHFGNGTRLTVT.

The chain carries TRBV20-1 and TRBJ2-3; TRBD2 agrees at 13 bases. The CDR3 totals 12 residues. J lost 10 bases, V lost 5 bases, and 3 bases had no gene match. The germline V gene has CDR1 DFQATT and CDR2 SNEGSKA (reference sequence). In DNA, the CDR3 is TGCAGTGCTCGGACTAGCGGGGGAGCGCAGTATTTT. Amino acids: CSARTSGGAQYF.

In its sample, this clonotype was seen a few times. The V call is TRBV29-1, the J call TRBJ1-2; TRBD1 aligns across 10 bases. This CDR3 has 11 amino acids. CDR1 and CDR2 (germline): SQVTM, ANQGSEA. V shed 5 bases, J shed 10 bases, and the junction held 4 bases outside the gene matches. The CDR3 bases are TGCAGCGTTAAAGGGACAGGGGACTACACCTTC. Its protein product is CSVKGTGDYTF.

The rearrangement links TRBV3-1 to TRBJ2-3; TRBD2 aligns across 7 bases. The V segment lost 1 base and the J segment 0 bases; nucleotides outside the gene matches: 4. Germline values: CDR1 LGHDT, CDR2 YNNKEL (reference sequence). CDR3 length: 16 amino acids. The CDR3 DNA is TGTGCCAGCAGCCAAGGCACGGGACTAAGCACAGATACGCAGTATTTT. Protein product: CASSQGTGLSTDTQYF.

This clonotype was seen more than once but under ten times. The V and J genes are TRBV10-3 and TRBJ2-1; TRBD2 matches at 7 bases. This CDR3 contains 13 residues. Germline trimming cut 4 bases from V and 5 bases from J; bases unmatched to any gene: 2. Germline CDR1 reads ENHRY; CDR2 reads SYGVKD. Here the CDR3 reads CAISGGGDNEQFF. CDR3 in DNA: TGTGCCATCAGTGGCGGGGGTGACAATGAGCAGTTCTTC.

This clonotype showed up just a few times. The chain is built from TRBV6-1 and TRBJ2-2; a possible D gene is TRBD1 (5 bases). CDR1 is MNHNS and CDR2 is SASEGT in the germline V gene. This CDR3 is 13 amino acids long. Trimming left V 6 bases short and J 2 bases short, with 7 bases between. CDR3 nucleotide sequence: TGTGCCAGCAGGACAGTCAACACCGGGGAGCTGTTTTTT. This codes for CASRTVNTGELFF.

This clonotype showed up just a few times. The rearrangement links TRBV5-3 to TRBJ2-7; 10 bases are a match to TRBD1. TRBV5-3 is placed among ORFs of uncertain function. The CDR3 has 15 amino acids. Unmatched junction bases numbered 11, after V lost 7 bases and J lost 4 bases. The CDR3 coding sequence is TGTGCCAGAGTCACAAGGGGACAGGGGTTTTACGAGCAGTACTTC. It specifies CARVTRGQGFYEQYF.

The rearrangement joins TRBV11-1 to TRBJ2-2; the match to TRBD2 covers 9 bases. CDR1 and CDR2 from the germline V gene are SGHAT and FQDESV (reference sequence). Trimming took 3 bases from V and 5 from J; bases not matched to a gene: 7. The CDR3 is made up of 16 amino acids. The CDR3 sequence: CASSFAAGGMTGELFF. The CDR3 nucleotides are TGTGCCAGCAGCTTCGCAGCGGGAGGAATGACCGGGGAGCTGTTTTTT.